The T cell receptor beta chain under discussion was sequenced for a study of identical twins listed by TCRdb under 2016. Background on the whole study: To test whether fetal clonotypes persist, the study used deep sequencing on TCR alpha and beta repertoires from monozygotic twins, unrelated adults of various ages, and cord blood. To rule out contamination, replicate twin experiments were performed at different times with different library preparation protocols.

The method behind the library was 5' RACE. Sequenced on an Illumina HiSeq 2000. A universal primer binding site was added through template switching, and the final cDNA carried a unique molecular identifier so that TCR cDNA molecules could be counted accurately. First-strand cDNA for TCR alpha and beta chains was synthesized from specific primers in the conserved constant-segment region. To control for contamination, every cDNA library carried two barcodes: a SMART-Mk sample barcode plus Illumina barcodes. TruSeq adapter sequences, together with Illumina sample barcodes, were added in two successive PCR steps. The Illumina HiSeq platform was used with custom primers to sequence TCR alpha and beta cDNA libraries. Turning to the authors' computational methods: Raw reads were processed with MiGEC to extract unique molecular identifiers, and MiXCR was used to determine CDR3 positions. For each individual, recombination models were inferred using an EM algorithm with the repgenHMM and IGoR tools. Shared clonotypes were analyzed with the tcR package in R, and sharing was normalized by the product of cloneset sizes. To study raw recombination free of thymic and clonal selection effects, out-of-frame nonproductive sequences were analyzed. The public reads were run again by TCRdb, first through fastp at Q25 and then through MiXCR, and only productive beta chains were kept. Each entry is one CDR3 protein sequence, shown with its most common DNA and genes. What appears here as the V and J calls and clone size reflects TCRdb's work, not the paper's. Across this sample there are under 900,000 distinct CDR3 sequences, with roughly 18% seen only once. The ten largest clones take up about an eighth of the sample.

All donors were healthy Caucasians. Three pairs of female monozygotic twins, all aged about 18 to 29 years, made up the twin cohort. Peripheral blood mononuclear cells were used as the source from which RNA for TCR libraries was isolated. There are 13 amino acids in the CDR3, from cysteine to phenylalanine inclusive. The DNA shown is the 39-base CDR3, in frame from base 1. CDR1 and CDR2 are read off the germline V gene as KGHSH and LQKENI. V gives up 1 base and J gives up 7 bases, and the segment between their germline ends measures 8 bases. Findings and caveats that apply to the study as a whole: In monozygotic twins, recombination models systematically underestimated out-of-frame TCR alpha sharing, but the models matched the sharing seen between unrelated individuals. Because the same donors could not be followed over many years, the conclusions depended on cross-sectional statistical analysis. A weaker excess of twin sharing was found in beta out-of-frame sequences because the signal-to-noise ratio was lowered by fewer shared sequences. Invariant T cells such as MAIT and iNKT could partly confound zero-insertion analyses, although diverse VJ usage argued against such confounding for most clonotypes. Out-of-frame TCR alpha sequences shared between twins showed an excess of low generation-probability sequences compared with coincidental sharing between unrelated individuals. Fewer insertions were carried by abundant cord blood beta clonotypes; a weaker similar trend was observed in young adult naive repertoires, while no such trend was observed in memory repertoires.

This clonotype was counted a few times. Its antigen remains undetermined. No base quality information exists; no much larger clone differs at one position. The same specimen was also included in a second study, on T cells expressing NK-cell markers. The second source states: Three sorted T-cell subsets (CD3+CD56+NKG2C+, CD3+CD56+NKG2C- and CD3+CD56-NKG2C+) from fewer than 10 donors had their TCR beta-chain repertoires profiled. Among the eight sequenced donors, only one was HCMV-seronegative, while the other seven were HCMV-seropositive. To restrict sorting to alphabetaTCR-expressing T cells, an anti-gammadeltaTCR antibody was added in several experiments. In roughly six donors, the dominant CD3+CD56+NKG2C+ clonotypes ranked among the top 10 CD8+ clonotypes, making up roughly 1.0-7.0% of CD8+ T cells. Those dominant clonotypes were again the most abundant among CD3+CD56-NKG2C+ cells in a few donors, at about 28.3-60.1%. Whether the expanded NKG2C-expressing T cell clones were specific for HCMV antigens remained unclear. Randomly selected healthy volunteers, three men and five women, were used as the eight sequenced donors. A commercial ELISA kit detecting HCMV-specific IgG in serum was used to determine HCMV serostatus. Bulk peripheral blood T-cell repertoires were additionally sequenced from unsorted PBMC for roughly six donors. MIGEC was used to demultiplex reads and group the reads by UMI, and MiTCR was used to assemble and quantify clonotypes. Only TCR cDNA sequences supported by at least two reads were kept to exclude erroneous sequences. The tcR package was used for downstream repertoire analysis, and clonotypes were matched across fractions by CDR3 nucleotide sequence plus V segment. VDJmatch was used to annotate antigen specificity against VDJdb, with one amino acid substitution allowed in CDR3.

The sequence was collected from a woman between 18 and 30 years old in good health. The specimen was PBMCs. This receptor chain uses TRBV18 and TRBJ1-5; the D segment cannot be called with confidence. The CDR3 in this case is CASSPLGGQPQHF. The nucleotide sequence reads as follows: TGTGCCAGCTCACCACTCGGAGGCCAGCCCCAGCATTTT.